This entry features one T cell receptor (beta chain) sequence. Its specificity is unknown. It was with 60 Vbeta and 13 Jbeta primers that the PCR ran. Sequencing used immunoSEQ multiplex PCR; TCRdb keeps in-frame clones, though not all of them. The sample includes roughly 250,000 clones, about four fifths of them seen just once. This sample stems from a study of cytomegalovirus exposure and HLA in healthy donors. The study, taken as a whole, reports: One variant, a missense change in DCLRE1C, was linked in a later analysis to TCR beta V- and J-gene trimming.

The donors, nominally healthy at sampling, likely had unrecorded immune exposures. CDR1 is SNHLY, CDR2 FYNNEI, per germline. The J segment lost 1 base and the V segment lost 8 bases, leaving 10 bases of the junction unmatched. There are 16 residues in the CDR3. The source is a girl under 10 years old in good health and CMV-seronegative. The source material was PBMCs. This chain links TRBV2 with TRBJ1-3; 8 nucleotides agree with TRBD1. The CDR3 coding sequence is TGTGCCAGCCGGGACAGGAGACTGGGATCTGGAAACACCATATATTTT. It translates to CASRDRRLGSGNTIYF.